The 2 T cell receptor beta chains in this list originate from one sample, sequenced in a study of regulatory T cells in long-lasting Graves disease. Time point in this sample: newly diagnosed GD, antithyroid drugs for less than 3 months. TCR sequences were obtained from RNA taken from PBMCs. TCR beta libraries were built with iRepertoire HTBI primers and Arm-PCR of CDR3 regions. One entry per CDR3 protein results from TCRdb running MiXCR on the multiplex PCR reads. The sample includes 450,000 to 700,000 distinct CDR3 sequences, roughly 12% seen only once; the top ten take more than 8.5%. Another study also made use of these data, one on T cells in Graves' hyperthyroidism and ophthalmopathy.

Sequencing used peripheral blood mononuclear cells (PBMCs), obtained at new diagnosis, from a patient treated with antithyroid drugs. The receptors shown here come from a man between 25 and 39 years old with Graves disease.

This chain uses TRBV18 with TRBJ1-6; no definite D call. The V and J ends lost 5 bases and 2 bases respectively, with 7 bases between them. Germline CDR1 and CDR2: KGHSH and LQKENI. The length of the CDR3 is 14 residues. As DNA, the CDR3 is TGTGCCAGCTCAGCTGGCACCTATAATTCACCCCTCCACTTT. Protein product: CASSAGTYNSPLHF.

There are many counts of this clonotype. CDR3 region: CASSYSSTGYEKLFF. The CDR3 DNA reads as TGTGCCAGCAGTTACTCGTCTACAGGGTACGAAAAACTGTTTTTT. The chain uses TRBV6-5 and TRBJ1-4, with a weak D call TRBD1 (6 bases). In germline, CDR1 is MNHEY, CDR2 SVGAGI. Between the trimmed V and J ends, which lost 0 bases and 8 bases, there was a span of 13 bases. CDR3 size: 15 residues.